The T cell receptor beta chain described here comes from a study of identical twins. Study outcomes and limitations: Carriage of fewer insertions was seen in abundant cord blood beta clonotypes, whereas memory repertoires showed none. The study based its conclusions on cross-sectional statistical analysis and did not follow the same donors.

Germline V gene data show CDR1 as DFQATT and CDR2 as SNEGSKA (reference sequence). With V trimmed by 0 bases and J by 8 bases, 14 bases remained unmatched. The CDR3 runs 17 residues. This clonotype was seen a few times. Its antigen is still unknown. Among all donors, each was a healthy Caucasian. TCRdb recomputed calls from the 5' RACE reads with MiXCR, one row per CDR3 protein. Altogether 220,000 or so distinct CDR3 sequences are present, approximately 7% being singletons, with the ten largest covering 3.6%. These data also featured in a second study, about yellow fever vaccine responses in identical twins.

The gene calls are TRBV20-1 and TRBJ2-3; TRBD2 agrees at 10 bases. The receptor's source is a woman younger than 35 in good health. Sequences were obtained from memory (CD45RO+) T cells sorted from blood. In DNA form, the CDR3 reads TGCAGTGCTAGAGATGGTTCTAGCGGGAGCACTGGGGGTACGCAGTATTTT. Translating gives CSARDGSSGSTGGTQYF.